The entry below gives a single T cell receptor beta chain sequence along with its context. What it binds is not known. Some clones are missing from TCRdb's copy, which holds only in-frame ones; the method was immunoSEQ multiplex PCR. The table has under 60,000 clones, roughly 82% seen once. V dropped 7 bases and J dropped 3 bases, with 11 bases sitting between them. The CDR3 is 13 amino acids. Germline CDR1 reads KGHSH; CDR2 reads LQKENI. The sample originates from a study of OX40 agonist ivuxolimab in advanced cancers. General observations from the study: Relative to CD4+ cells, CD8+ T cells on average had more expanded clones.

Sequencing used CD4+ or CD8+ T cells sorted from blood, obtained in a trial of the OX40 agonist ivuxolimab. The receptor's source is an adult with an advanced solid tumor such as melanoma, head and neck, liver or kidney cancer. J is TRBJ2-3 and V is TRBV18; D may be TRBD2 (5 bases). The CDR3 protein is CASWPSGTDTQYF. The CDR3, as DNA: TGTGCCAGCTGGCCTTCGGGAACAGATACGCAGTATTTT.